This note documents a single T cell receptor beta chain sequence. V lost 6 bases and J 2 bases, leaving 14 bases between the germline ends. The CDR3 extends over 14 amino acids. The germline CDR1 and CDR2 sequences are SNHLY and FYNNEI. TCRdb's copy holds only in-frame clones and misses some; the assay was immunoSEQ multiplex PCR. The sample yields approximately 110,000 clones, around 85% seen once. This specimen belongs to a study of blood T cell repertoires in COVID-19. Study-wide context: T cells, B-cell-depleted T cells, or PBMCs provided the cDNA or gDNA that served as material.

The TCR was taken from a woman of 80 years or more with COVID-19, enrolled during active disease. The rearrangement joins TRBV2 to TRBJ2-7, with D possibly matching TRBD2 (5 bases). The specimen was peripheral blood. The CDR3 loop is CASSKDAGAYEQYF. The CDR3 coding sequence is TGTGCCAGCAGCAAGGACGCCGGGGCCTACGAGCAGTACTTC.